This entry concerns a single T cell receptor (beta chain). The CDR3 is made up of 15 amino acids. Losses at the gene ends were 1 base for V and 7 bases for J; bases not matched to a gene: 7. CDR1 SGHNT and CDR2 YENEEA come from the germline V gene. This record comes from a study of blood T cell repertoires in COVID-19. Background on the study: Samples came from the United States, Italy and Spain, spanning acute and convalescent COVID-19. Sources were T cells, B-cell-depleted T cells, or PBMCs; the material itself was cDNA or gDNA.

In the authors' workflow: The assay estimated nucleated cells by amplifying reference gene primers. Using immunoSEQ multiplex PCR, the repertoire was profiled, and TCRdb retains in-frame clones only, with some absent. The V and J calls and clone size were taken over from that table, and D and trimming were inferred from the DNA. The sample consists of approximately 89,000 clones, approximately 72% of them appearing once. The origin of this receptor is a man aged 65-85 years with acute or convalescent COVID-19. Sequencing input: peripheral blood. V gene TRBV11-3 combines with J gene TRBJ2-1; 7 positions agree with TRBD2. The CDR3 nucleotides are TGTGCCAGCAGCTTAGCGGGAGGCGGGATGAATGAGCAGTTCTTC. Translated: CASSLAGGGMNEQFF.